Following are 5 T cell receptor beta chains from one sample sequenced in a study of blood T cell repertoires in COVID-19. This table comes from immunoSEQ multiplex PCR, and its TCRdb copy is limited to in-frame clones, with some not included. This sample has 150,000 to 180,000 clones, with about 90% found just once. The sample comprised peripheral blood. All receptors derive from a man between 50 and 59 years old with acute or convalescent COVID-19.

V is TRBV5-1 and J is TRBJ1-4, with 9 bases identical to TRBD1. V lost 4 bases, J lost 6 bases, and 7 bases stayed unmatched. CDR1 SGHRS and CDR2 YFSETQ come from the germline V gene. This CDR3 contains 15 residues. CDR3 sequence: CASSRQGGTDEKLFF. The CDR3 nucleotides are TGCGCCAGCAGCCGACAGGGGGGTACGGATGAAAAACTGTTTTTT.

CDR3 bases: TGTGCCAGCAGCCTTGGAGATGGCTACACCTTC. Amino acid sequence: CASSLGDGYTF. The rearrangement links TRBV3-1 (or the pseudogene TRBV3-2) to TRBJ1-2; D ambiguous. V shed 4 bases and J shed 6 bases, with 6 bases lying between them. There are 11 residues in the CDR3. Germline V gene sequence: CDR1 LGHDT, CDR2 YNNKEL (reference sequence).

The table lists this clone with a few counts. The chain carries TRBV7-9 and TRBJ2-7; possible D gene TRBD1, 6 bases. Trimming pared 5 bases from V and 4 bases from J, leaving 12 bases between. This CDR3 has 13 residues. From germline, CDR1 is SEHNR and CDR2 FQNEAQ (reference sequence). This chain's CDR3 is CASSGPQGYEQYV. The CDR3 coding sequence is TGTGCCAGCAGCGGACCACAGGGTTACGAGCAGTACGTC.

This clone was detected only once. The chain joins TRBV9 to TRBJ2-7; 10 bases are a match to TRBD1. Trimming at V came to 0 bases and at J to 4 bases, leaving 4 bases not matched to a gene. This CDR3 has 15 amino acids. The germline gives CDR1 SGDLS, CDR2 YYNGEE. The CDR3 DNA reads as TGTGCCAGCAGCGTAGCCGGGACAGGGGCGTACGAGCAGTACTTC. It specifies CASSVAGTGAYEQYF.

CDR3 region: CASSQESPPRDTGELFF. The CDR3 coding sequence is TGTGCCAGCAGCCAAGAATCTCCACCCAGGGACACCGGGGAGCTGTTTTTT. The rearrangement uses TRBV14 and TRBJ2-2, with D possibly TRBD1 on 5 matching bases. The CDR3 spans 17 residues. The germline CDR1 and CDR2 sequences are SGHDN and FVKESK. V was shortened by 0 bases and J by 3 bases, with 14 bases between the two germline ends.